By sample fraction, the clone carrying this TCR beta chain is medium-sized. The intended depth for sequencing was 1 in 200,000 to 1 in 1 million T cells. Method: immunoSEQ multiplex PCR; TCRdb's copy keeps in-frame clones and lacks some. The sample consists of about 50,000 clones, roughly 57% of them appearing once. Looked up from germline, CDR1 is MGHRA and CDR2 is YSYEKL. The CDR3 extends over 14 amino acids. V was trimmed by 2 bases and J by 7 bases, leaving 15 bases between them. The data were obtained in a study of cytotoxic CD8 clonotypes in ibrutinib-treated CLL. This specimen consisted of PBMCs, obtained after 24 months of ibrutinib treatment. The chain uses TRBV4-1 and TRBJ2-7; weak D call: TRBD1 (6 bases). The origin of this receptor is a human donor with chronic lymphocytic leukemia. This chain's CDR3 is CASSQYVRGSEQYF. CDR3 DNA: TGCGCCAGCAGCCAATATGTCAGGGGCAGTGAGCAGTACTTC.